This T cell receptor (beta chain) was identified during a study of blood T cell repertoires in COVID-19. Study information: Specimens from acute and convalescent COVID-19 originated in the United States, Italy and Spain. Sources were T cells, B-cell-depleted T cells, or PBMCs; the material itself was cDNA or gDNA.

In the original analysis: Reference gene primer amplification gave estimated nucleated cell counts. Assay used: immunoSEQ multiplex PCR; TCRdb lists only in-frame clones, some missing. That table furnishes V, J and clone size, whereas the DNA furnished D and trimming. The repertoire has 70,000 or so clones, around 86% of them found once; the top ten carry approximately 11%. The V gene lost 8 bases and the J gene lost 4 bases, with 20 bases spanning the gap. The CDR3 is 15 amino acids. Germline CDR1 and CDR2: MNHEY and SMNVEV (reference sequence). The clonotype was recovered from a woman aged 18-30 years with acute or convalescent COVID-19. The source material was peripheral blood. The chain joins TRBV27 to TRBJ2-5; weak D call: TRBD2 (5 bases). CDR3 in amino acids: CASRAELANPETQYF. CDR3 nucleotides: TGTGCCAGCCGGGCGGAATTAGCGAACCCAGAGACCCAGTACTTC.